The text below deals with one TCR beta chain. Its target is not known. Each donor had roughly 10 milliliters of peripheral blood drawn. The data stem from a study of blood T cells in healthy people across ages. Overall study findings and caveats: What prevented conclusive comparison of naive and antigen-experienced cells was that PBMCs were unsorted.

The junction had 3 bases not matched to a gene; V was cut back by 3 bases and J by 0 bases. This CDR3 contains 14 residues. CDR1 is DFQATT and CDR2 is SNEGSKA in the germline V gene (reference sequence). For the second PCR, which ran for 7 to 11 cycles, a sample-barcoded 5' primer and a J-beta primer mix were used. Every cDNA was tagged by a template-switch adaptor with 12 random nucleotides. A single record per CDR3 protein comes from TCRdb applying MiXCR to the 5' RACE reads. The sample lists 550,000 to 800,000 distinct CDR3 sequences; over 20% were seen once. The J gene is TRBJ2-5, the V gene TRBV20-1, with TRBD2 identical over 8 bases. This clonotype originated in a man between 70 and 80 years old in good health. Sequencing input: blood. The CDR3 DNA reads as TGCAGTGCTAGGCGGGGGGCCTACCAAGAGACCCAGTACTTC. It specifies CSARRGAYQETQYF.